This T cell receptor (beta chain) was documented in a study of T-cell reconstitution after alpha-beta-depleted transplantation in children. A TCRbeta library incorporating unique molecular identifiers was prepared. TCRdb redid the calling of the PCR reads with MiXCR, one entry per CDR3 protein. Of about 410,000 distinct CDR3 sequences listed, approximately 20% are singletons. This clonotype came up a few times. This TCR came from a human donor who donated a stem cell graft to a child with acute myeloid leukemia. The sample was PBMCs from the stem cell graft donor, taken from the stem cell graft.

The DNA of the CDR3 is TGCGCCAGCAGCCAAGATGGGACGGGGGCGCGAGGGCAGTATTTT. The encoded protein is CASSQDGTGARGQYF. The V gene is TRBV4-3, the J gene TRBJ2-3; possibly TRBD1 or TRBD2 for D (6 bases each). V was shortened by 0 bases and J by 11 bases, with 18 bases between the two germline ends. This CDR3 is 15 amino acids long. Germline V gene sequence: CDR1 LGHNA, CDR2 YSLEER.